The next 23 T cell receptor beta chains were all read from a single sample in a study of monozygotic twins with cystic fibrosis. Method: immunoSEQ multiplex PCR; TCRdb's copy keeps in-frame clones and lacks some. In the table there are just under 20,000 clones, 75% to 95% of which are singletons. Sequencing was carried out using blood. The source is a girl aged 2-10 years with cystic fibrosis.

The chain couples TRBV27 to TRBJ2-7, with 10 bases fitting TRBD1. The ends lost 5 bases at V and 3 bases at J; junction bases unmatched: 4. This CDR3 spans 14 amino acids. Per the germline V gene, CDR1 is MNHEY and CDR2 is SMNVEV (reference sequence). The CDR3 reads CASSAGTGVYEQYF. The DNA for the CDR3 is TGTGCCAGCAGTGCCGGGACAGGGGTCTACGAGCAGTACTTC.

This chain connects TRBV7-9 to TRBJ2-1, with 10 bases aligning to TRBD2. The CDR3 contains 16 residues. V lost 5 bases and J lost 5; bases outside the gene matches: 9. CDR1 is SEHNR, CDR2 FQNEAQ, per germline (reference sequence). The CDR3 spells CASSPRLAGVNNEQFF. The CDR3 region has the DNA TGTGCCAGCAGCCCACGACTAGCGGGCGTTAACAATGAGCAGTTCTTC.

The rearrangement links TRBV27 to TRBJ1-2; a possible D gene is TRBD1 (5 bases). V shed 1 base and J shed 4 bases, with 13 bases lying between them. The CDR3 runs 15 residues. Germline V gene data show CDR1 as MNHEY and CDR2 as SMNVEV (reference sequence). CDR3 region: CASSLFGNGGYGYTF. The DNA for the CDR3 is TGTGCCAGCAGTTTATTTGGAAATGGGGGCTATGGCTACACCTTC.

The chain joins TRBV7-6 to TRBJ2-1; TRBD2 matches 11 bases. V was pared by 7 bases and J by 6 bases, with 11 bases of the junction left unmatched. This CDR3 is 16 amino acids long. Germline V gene sequence: CDR1 SGHVS, CDR2 FNYEAQ. This CDR3 reads CASTLQSGLAVNEQFF. For the CDR3, the DNA is TGTGCCAGCACCCTCCAGTCGGGACTAGCGGTCAATGAGCAGTTCTTC.

The chain uses TRBV2 and TRBJ1-3, with a weak D call TRBD1 (5 bases). With 6 bases removed from V and 3 bases from J, the gap between germline ends came to 12 bases. CDR3 length: 14 amino acids. CDR1 is SNHLY and CDR2 is FYNNEI in the germline V gene. CDR3 in amino acids: CASRGGGDGNTIYF. DNA for the CDR3: TGTGCCAGCAGGGGAGGAGGGGATGGAAACACCATATATTTT.

This clone was seen once. The genes are TRBV7-2 and TRBJ2-2; a possible D gene is TRBD1 (6 bases). In germline, CDR1 is SGHTA, CDR2 FQGNSA. V dropped 2 bases and J dropped 7 bases, with 17 bases sitting between them. CDR3 length: 16 amino acids. DNA for the CDR3: TGTGCCAGCAGCTTAAGGTGGCAGGGGAAGGGCGGGGAGCTGTTTTTT. Its translation: CASSLRWQGKGGELFF. Looking up the rest from reference TRBV7-2 and TRBJ2-2 gives the full variable domain: GAGVSQSPSNKVTEKGKDVELRCDPISGHTALYWYRQSLGQGLEFLIYFQGNSAPDKSGLPSDRFSAERTGGSVSTLTIQRTQQEDSAVYLCASSLRWQGKGGELFFGEGSRLTVL.

The J gene is TRBJ1-6, the V gene TRBV5-4; D remains unclear. Deletions cut 0 bases from V and 0 bases from J, with 10 bases between. The germline CDR1 and CDR2 sequences are SGHNT and YYREEE (reference sequence). The CDR3 totals 17 residues. The CDR3 loop reads CASSLGAASSYNSPLHF. The CDR3 DNA reads as TGTGCCAGCAGCTTGGGGGCGGCAAGCTCCTATAATTCACCCCTCCACTTT.

The chain employs TRBV19 and TRBJ1-3; no clear D. This CDR3 spans 17 amino acids. The V gene lost 3 bases and the J gene lost 0 bases, with 15 bases spanning the gap. Germline V gene sequence: CDR1 LNHDA, CDR2 SQIVND (reference sequence). In DNA form, the CDR3 reads TGTGCCAGTAGTATGGGCCGAGAGTCGGACTCTGGAAACACCATATATTTT. It is translated as CASSMGRESDSGNTIYF. The full variable domain, in which reference TRBV19 and TRBJ1-3 provide the parts outside the CDR3, is DGGITQSPKYLFRKEGQNVTLSCEQNLNHDAMYWYRQDPGQGLRLIYYSQIVNDFQKGDIAEGYSVSREKKESFPLTVTSAQKNPTAFYLCASSMGRESDSGNTIYFGEGSWLTVV.

The J gene is TRBJ2-7, the V gene TRBV18, with 12 bases lining up with TRBD2. The V gene end was trimmed by 2 bases and the J gene end by 4 bases; junction bases not matched to a gene: 3. There are 15 residues in the CDR3. Germline loops: CDR1 KGHSH, CDR2 LQKENI. The CDR3: CASSPGLAGSYEQYF. CDR3 sequence (DNA): TGTGCCAGCTCACCAGGACTAGCGGGGAGTTACGAGCAGTACTTC.

The V call is TRBV9, the J call TRBJ2-3; D may be TRBD1 (7 bases). The CDR3 is 16 amino acids. V was trimmed by 2 bases and J by 4 bases, leaving 17 bases between them. Germline values: CDR1 SGDLS, CDR2 YYNGEE. The CDR3 spells CASSVEGALFSDTQYF. The CDR3 nucleotides read TGTGCCAGCAGCGTGGAGGGGGCCCTCTTCTCAGATACGCAGTATTTT.

The genes are TRBV28 and TRBJ1-5; D is unresolved. The V gene's germline CDR1 is MDHEN and CDR2 SYDVKM. The CDR3 totals 14 residues. With 1 base removed from V and 2 bases from J, the gap between germline ends came to 6 bases. The CDR3 nucleotides are TGTGCCAGCAGTTTATACCGGGGCAATCAGCCCCAGCATTTT. This codes for CASSLYRGNQPQHF.

The chain uses TRBV18 and TRBJ1-2; D is unresolved. Per germline, CDR1 KGHSH and CDR2 LQKENI. The CDR3 consists of 13 residues. The V end was cut by 3 bases, the J end by 4 bases, with 9 bases between. CDR3 nucleotides: TGTGCCAGCTCACCGGAGGATACCTATGGCTACACCTTC. Translated, it gives CASSPEDTYGYTF. Full variable domain (outside the CDR3, taken from reference TRBV18 and TRBJ1-2): NAGVMQNPRHLVRRRGQEARLRCSPMKGHSHVYWYRQLPEEGLKFMVYLQKENIIDESGMPKERFSAEFPKEGPSILRIQQVVRGDSAAYFCASSPEDTYGYTFGSGTRLTVV.

The rearrangement links TRBV6-5 to TRBJ1-3, with 9 nucleotides matching TRBD1. The CDR3 is 16 residues long. Trimming removed 0 bases from V and 4 bases from J; junction bases left unmatched: 4. CDR1 and CDR2 (germline): MNHEY, SVGAGI. CDR3: CASSYSGTGLGNTIYF. The CDR3 nucleotides are TGTGCCAGCAGTTACTCAGGGACAGGGTTAGGAAACACCATATATTTT.

The genes are TRBV5-1 and TRBJ1-3; a weak D match, TRBD1 (5 bases). Germline loops: CDR1 SGHRS, CDR2 YFSETQ. V dropped 4 bases and J dropped 4 bases, with 12 bases sitting between them. The CDR3 is 14 residues long. In nucleotides, the CDR3 is TGCGCCAGCAGCGAGGACAAAACCGGAAACACCATATATTTT. It encodes CASSEDKTGNTIYF.

This clone was detected a few times. The J gene is TRBJ1-2, the V gene TRBV6-4; 8 bases line up with TRBD1. Germline CDR1 and CDR2: MRHNA and SNTAGT. The CDR3 runs 15 residues. Unmatched junction bases numbered 9, after V lost 2 bases and J lost 7 bases. CDR3 in amino acids: CASSDGAGGAGGYTF. The CDR3 DNA follows: TGTGCCAGCAGTGACGGGGCAGGGGGCGCAGGTGGCTACACCTTC.

This sequence joins TRBV19 and TRBJ2-7; the D gene is possibly TRBD2 (6 bases). The CDR3 has 14 amino acids. Germline CDR1 and CDR2: LNHDA and SQIVND (reference sequence). V was pared by 2 bases and J by 2 bases, with 10 bases between. The CDR3 coding sequence is TGTGCCAGTAGTATAACGGAGGGCCCCTACGAGCAGTACTTC. It yields the protein CASSITEGPYEQYF.

This clone was detected only a few times. This chain links TRBV6-5 with TRBJ2-1; 7 bases line up with TRBD1. The CDR3 has 13 amino acids. Germline V gene sequence: CDR1 MNHEY, CDR2 SVGAGI. With 6 bases clipped from V and 4 bases from J, the junction kept 3 bases outside the gene matches. CDR3: CASSRGQYNEQFF. In DNA, the CDR3 is TGTGCCAGCAGCCGGGGACAGTACAATGAGCAGTTCTTC.

The rearrangement joins TRBV18 to TRBJ1-2; unclear D gene. CDR1 KGHSH and CDR2 LQKENI come from the germline V gene. This CDR3 spans 13 amino acids. V lost 5 bases and J 4 bases, leaving 11 bases between the germline ends. The CDR3 loop is CASSSSGTYGYTF. CDR3 in DNA: TGTGCCAGCTCAAGTTCCGGTACCTATGGCTACACCTTC.

This chain links TRBV28 with TRBJ2-7; TRBD1 might be the D (5 bases). This CDR3 spans 16 amino acids. The ends were cut back, 3 bases at V and 4 bases at J, with 19 bases in the middle. CDR1 is MDHEN, CDR2 SYDVKM, per germline. The CDR3, as DNA: TGTGCCAGCAGTTTTAGGGTACAGGAAATGTATTACGAGCAGTACTTC. This encodes CASSFRVQEMYYEQYF.

This CDR3 is CASSIVSGDREAFF. CDR3 in DNA: TGTGCCAGTAGTATAGTATCAGGGGACAGGGAAGCTTTCTTT. The rearrangement joins TRBV19 to TRBJ1-1, with 8 bases identical to TRBD1. Germline CDR1 is LNHDA and CDR2 is SQIVND (reference sequence). There are 14 residues in the CDR3. Trimming removed 1 base from V and 8 bases from J; junction bases left unmatched: 6.

Only one count was recorded for this clone. The rearrangement links TRBV7-2 to TRBJ2-3; 10 nucleotides align to TRBD2. CDR1 SGHTA and CDR2 FQGNSA come from the germline V gene. After removal of 1 base from V and 0 bases from J, the junction contained 10 bases not matched to a gene. The CDR3 is 19 amino acids. CDR3 sequence reads: CASSLGVLAGASSTDTQYF. The CDR3 DNA follows: TGTGCCAGCAGCTTAGGAGTCCTAGCGGGGGCCAGTAGCACAGATACGCAGTATTTT.

The V and J genes are TRBV4-2 and TRBJ2-2, with 7 nucleotides matching TRBD1. The CDR3 spans 16 residues. Germline trimming cut 1 base from V and 2 bases from J; bases unmatched to any gene: 4. Germline V gene data show CDR1 as LGHNA and CDR2 as YNFKEQ. CDR3 sequence reads: CASSQGTGGNTGELFF. In DNA form, the CDR3 reads TGTGCCAGCAGCCAAGGGACAGGAGGTAACACCGGGGAGCTGTTTTTT.

The V and J genes are TRBV19 and TRBJ2-7; 11 positions match TRBD1. There are 14 residues in the CDR3. Per germline, CDR1 LNHDA and CDR2 SQIVND (reference sequence). V lost 3 bases to trimming and J lost 3 bases; unmatched junction nucleotides: 1. CDR3 sequence reads: CASSMGTGGYEQYF. In DNA form, the CDR3 reads TGTGCCAGTAGTATGGGGACAGGGGGCTACGAGCAGTACTTC.